A single T cell receptor beta chain is shown here with its context. This record comes from a study of blood T cell repertoires in COVID-19. Study details: Donors in the United States, Italy and Spain gave samples during acute or convalescent COVID-19. The cDNA or gDNA used as material had been derived from T cells, B-cell-depleted T cells, or PBMCs.

The CDR3 is 14 residues long. With 6 bases removed from V and 2 bases from J, the gap between germline ends came to 11 bases. Germline assignment: CDR1 MNHEY and CDR2 SVGEGT. In the study's own analysis: The authors estimated nucleated cell counts from reference gene primer amplification. Libraries were prepared by immunoSEQ multiplex PCR; TCRdb keeps only in-frame clonotypes and omits some of them. V, J and clone size were drawn from that table, and D and trimming were deduced from the DNA. The sample lists under 150,000 clones; more than 80% were seen once. The gene calls are TRBV6-2 or TRBV6-3 and TRBJ1-5, with D unresolved. Sequencing input: peripheral blood. This TCR derives from a woman in her sixties with COVID-19, enrolled during active disease. The CDR3 spells CASSHQAGNQPQHF. In DNA, the CDR3 is TGTGCCAGCAGCCACCAGGCAGGCAATCAGCCCCAGCATTTT.